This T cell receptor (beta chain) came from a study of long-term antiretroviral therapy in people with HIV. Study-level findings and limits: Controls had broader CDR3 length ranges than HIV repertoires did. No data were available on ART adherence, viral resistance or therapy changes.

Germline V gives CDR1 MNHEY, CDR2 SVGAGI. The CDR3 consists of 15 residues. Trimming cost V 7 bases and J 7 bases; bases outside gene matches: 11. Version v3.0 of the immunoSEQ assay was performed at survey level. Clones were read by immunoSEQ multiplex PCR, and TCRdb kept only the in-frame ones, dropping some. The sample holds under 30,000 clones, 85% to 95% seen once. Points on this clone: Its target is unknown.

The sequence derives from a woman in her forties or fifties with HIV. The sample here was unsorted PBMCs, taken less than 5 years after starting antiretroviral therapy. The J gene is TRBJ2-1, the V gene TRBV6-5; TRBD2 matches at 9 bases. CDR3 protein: CASNKRREGGNEQFF. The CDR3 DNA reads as TGTGCCAGCAATAAACGGCGGGAGGGGGGGAATGAGCAGTTCTTC.